The text below deals with one T cell receptor (beta chain). Its target is unknown. The sample is drawn from a study of identifying expanded T cells in peripheral blood. V dropped 4 bases and J dropped 0; count of bases not matched to a gene: 11. The CDR3 extends over 17 amino acids. The germline gives CDR1 SGHAT, CDR2 FQDESV (reference sequence). Libraries were prepared by immunoSEQ multiplex PCR; TCRdb keeps only in-frame clonotypes and omits some of them. Of 85,000 to 95,000 clones in the sample, 88% were seen once. Overall study results and limits: Differentially abundant clones: around 1.2 between replicates, 16.4 at roughly 15 days, less than 25 at four.

The TCR sequence derives from a person aged 18 to 70 in good health. Sequences were obtained from blood. The V gene is TRBV11-1, the J gene TRBJ2-7, with 8 nucleotides matching TRBD1. CDR3 coding DNA: TGTGCCAGCAGCTCCGGGACAGGCGCCGCTTTCTCCTACGAGCAGTACTTC. Amino acid sequence: CASSSGTGAAFSYEQYF.